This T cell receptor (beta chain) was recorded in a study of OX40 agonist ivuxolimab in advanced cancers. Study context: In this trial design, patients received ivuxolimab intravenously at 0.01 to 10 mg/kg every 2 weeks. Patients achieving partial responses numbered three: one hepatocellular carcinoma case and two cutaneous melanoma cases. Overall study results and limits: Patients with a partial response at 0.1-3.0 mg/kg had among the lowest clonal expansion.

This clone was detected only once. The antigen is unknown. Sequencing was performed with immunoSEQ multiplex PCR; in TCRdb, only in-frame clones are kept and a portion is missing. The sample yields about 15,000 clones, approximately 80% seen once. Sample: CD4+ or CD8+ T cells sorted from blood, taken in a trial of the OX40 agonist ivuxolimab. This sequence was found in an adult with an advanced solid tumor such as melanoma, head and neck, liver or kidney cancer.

The CDR3 bases are TGTGCCAGCAGCCCCGGGACTACAGCCTCCTACGAGCAGTACTTC. Amino acids: CASSPGTTASYEQYF. The rearrangement links TRBV4-2 to TRBJ2-7; 7 bases map to TRBD2. V shed 4 bases, J shed 0 bases, and the junction held 6 bases outside the gene matches. CDR1 is LGHNA, CDR2 YNFKEQ, per germline. The CDR3 has 15 amino acids.